Reported below is one TCR beta chain. CDR3 length: 14 residues. Germline values: CDR1 DFQATT, CDR2 SNEGSKA (reference sequence). The V end was cut by 3 bases, the J end by 2 bases, with 12 bases between. The sample comes from a study of blood T cell repertoires in COVID-19. Background on the study: PBMCs, B-cell-depleted T cells, or T cells were the source of the cDNA or gDNA that made up the material.

Only in-frame clones appear in the TCRdb table, and some are missing; sequencing was by immunoSEQ multiplex PCR. This table has 190,000 or so clones, around nine tenths appearing once. This chain connects TRBV20-1 to TRBJ2-3; TRBD2 might be the D (6 bases). Sequencing input: peripheral blood. The source is a man in his forties or fifties with active or convalescent COVID-19. The DNA of the CDR3 is TGCAGTGCTAGTGAGCGGGCGCTCACAGATACGCAGTATTTT. Encoded protein: CSASERALTDTQYF.